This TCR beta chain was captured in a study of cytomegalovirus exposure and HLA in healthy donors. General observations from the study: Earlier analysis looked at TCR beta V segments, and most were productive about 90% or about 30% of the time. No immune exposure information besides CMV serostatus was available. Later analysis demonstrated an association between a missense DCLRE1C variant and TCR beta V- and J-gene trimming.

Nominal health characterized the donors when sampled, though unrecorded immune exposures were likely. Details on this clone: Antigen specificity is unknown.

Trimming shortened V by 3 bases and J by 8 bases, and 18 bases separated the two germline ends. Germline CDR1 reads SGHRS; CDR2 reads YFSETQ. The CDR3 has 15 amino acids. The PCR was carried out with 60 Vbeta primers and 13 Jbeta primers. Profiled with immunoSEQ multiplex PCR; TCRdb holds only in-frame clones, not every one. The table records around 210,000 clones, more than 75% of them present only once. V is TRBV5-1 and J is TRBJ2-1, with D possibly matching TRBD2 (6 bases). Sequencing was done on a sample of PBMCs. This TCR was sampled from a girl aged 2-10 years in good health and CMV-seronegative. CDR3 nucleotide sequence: TGCGCCAGCAGCTCCGTAGCGGAGGCATGGGATGAGCAGTTCTTC. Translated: CASSSVAEAWDEQFF.